A selection of T cell receptor beta chains follows, all from one sample in a study of blood T cells in healthy people across ages. TCRdb re-called the 5' RACE reads through MiXCR, storing one row per CDR3 protein. The repertoire holds about 1.6 million distinct CDR3 sequences, 30% to 40% seen once, with about 11% in the top ten. Sequencing was performed on blood. All receptors derive from a woman aged 25 to 39 in good health. The CDR3 runs from the conserved cysteine through the conserved F or W. D genes are given only for firm matches. Only some rows state a clone size, as once, few, many or a class for expanded clones.

CDR3nt	CDR3aa	abundance	d_gene	v_gene	j_gene
TGCGCCAGCAGCCCGACTGAGCGGGGGAGCCTGGTGTACAATGAGCAGTTCTTC	CASSPTERGSLVYNEQFF	-	TRBD2	TRBV5-1	TRBJ2-1
TGTGCCACCAGCAAAGACCGGGACGTCTCTCTCGAGCAGTACTTC	CATSKDRDVSLEQYF	many	-	TRBV15	TRBJ2-7
TGTGCCAGCAGCTTAAAAACCGCGAGCTCCTACGAGCAGTACTTC	CASSLKTASSYEQYF	-	-	TRBV7-2	TRBJ2-7
TGCGCCAGCAGCCAAGTGGGGCCGGGCGGTGAGACCCAGTACTTC	CASSQVGPGGETQYF	many	-	TRBV4-1	TRBJ2-5
TGCGCCAGCAGTGTTGGGGGGGCCCCCACAGATACGCAGTATTTT	CASSVGGAPTDTQYF	-	-	TRBV10-1	TRBJ2-3
TGCGCCAGCAGCTTGGGCTGGGGGGGGGACAATGAGCAGTTCTTC	CASSLGWGGDNEQFF	few	TRBD2	TRBV5-1	TRBJ2-1
TGTGCCAGCAGCCACTCTTCTAGCGGTCCGGGCAATGAGCAGTTCTTC	CASSHSSSGPGNEQFF	-	TRBD2	TRBV12-3/TRBV12-4	TRBJ2-1
TGTGCCAGCAGTCACAGGATGAACACTGAAGCTTTCTTT	CASSHRMNTEAFF	few	-	TRBV27	TRBJ1-1
TGTGCCAGCAGTGACGTCCAGGGGCGGGCGAACACTGAAGCTTTCTTT	CASSDVQGRANTEAFF	-	-	TRBV6-1	TRBJ1-1
TGCAGTGCTAGAGATCCCCGAGAGAGGAATGAGCAGTTCTTC	CSARDPRERNEQFF	-	-	TRBV20-1	TRBJ2-1
TGTGCCATCTCACAGGGACAGGGCACAGATACGCAGTATTTT	CAISQGQGTDTQYF	few	TRBD1	TRBV10-3	TRBJ2-3
TGCGCCAGCAGCTTGGCCGGGAGCACTTTTAGCACAGATACGCAGTATTTT	CASSLAGSTFSTDTQYF	-	-	TRBV5-1	TRBJ2-3
TGTGCCAGCAGCAAAGGAAGAGAGCGGGGGGGCCTCGAGACCCAGTACTTC	CASSKGRERGGLETQYF	few	TRBD2	TRBV11-2	TRBJ2-5
TGCGCCAGCAGCCAAGGGGCACTAGCGGGGGGCAAAGATACGCAGTATTTT	CASSQGALAGGKDTQYF	many	TRBD2	TRBV4-1	TRBJ2-3
TGTGCCAGCAGTGGTGGACAGGGCATCGATGAGCAGTTCTTC	CASSGGQGIDEQFF	-	TRBD1	TRBV6-1	TRBJ2-1
TGCAGTGCTAGTAGGTCCTACACGGGCAATGAGCAGTTCTTC	CSASRSYTGNEQFF	-	-	TRBV20-1	TRBJ2-1
TGTGCCAGCAGTTACTATGGTGCAAATGAGCAGTTCTTC	CASSYYGANEQFF	-	-	TRBV6-5	TRBJ2-1
TGCAGTGCTAGAGTATCCAATTCACCCCTCCACTTT	CSARVSNSPLHF	few	-	TRBV20-1	TRBJ1-6
TGTGCCAGCAGCTCAACAGACTACACAGATACGCAGTATTTT	CASSSTDYTDTQYF	-	-	TRBV7-9	TRBJ2-3
TGTGCCACCAGGGGACAGGGAGGAGAGACCCAGTACTTC	CATRGQGGETQYF	-	TRBD1	TRBV6-1	TRBJ2-5